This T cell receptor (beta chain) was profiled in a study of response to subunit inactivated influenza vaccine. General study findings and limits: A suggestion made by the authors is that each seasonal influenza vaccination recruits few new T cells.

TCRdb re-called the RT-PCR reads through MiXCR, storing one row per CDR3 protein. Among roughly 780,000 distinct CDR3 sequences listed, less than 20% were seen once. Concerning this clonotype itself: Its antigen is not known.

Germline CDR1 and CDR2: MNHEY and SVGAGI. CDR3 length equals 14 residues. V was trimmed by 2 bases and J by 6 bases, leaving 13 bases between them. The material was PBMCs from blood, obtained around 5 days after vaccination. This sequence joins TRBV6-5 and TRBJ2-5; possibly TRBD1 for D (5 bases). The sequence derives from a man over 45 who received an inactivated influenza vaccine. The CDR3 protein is CASSYRGFEKTQYF. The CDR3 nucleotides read TGTGCCAGCAGTTACAGGGGTTTCGAAAAGACCCAGTACTTC.